This TCR beta chain appears in the sequencing data of a study of monozygotic twins with cystic fibrosis. Overall study: Library input was about 3 micrograms of fragmented DNA, with approximately 14 PCR cycles.

In the case of this clone: Its specificity is unknown.

TCRdb keeps only in-frame clones here, not all; method: immunoSEQ multiplex PCR. There are just under 20,000 clones in the sample; about 90% occur only once, and approximately 1.4% lies in the top ten. Study outcomes and limitations: Co-twins had the most similar V usage for 13 of 16 pairs, J for 8. Nucleotide-identical clonotype sharing was significantly higher within monozygotic CF twin pairs than between unrelated CF individuals. The repertoire was suggested to be naive-dominated, clonality median around 0.01.

The CDR3 is 12 amino acids. This clonotype was sampled from a girl aged 2-10 years with cystic fibrosis. The sample comprised blood. The rearrangement uses TRBV21-1 and TRBJ1-2; the table's TRBD1 call for D was not verified on the DNA. TRBV21-1 corresponds to a pseudogene. The CDR3 coding sequence is TGTGCCAACGGGGACAGGGGCTATGGCTACACCTTC. Translation gives CANGDRGYGYTF.